This T cell receptor beta chain emerged from a study of blood T cell repertoires in COVID-19. This CDR3 region has 17 residues. Germline trimming cut 2 bases from V and 9 bases from J; bases unmatched to any gene: 9. Looked up from germline, CDR1 is MDHEN and CDR2 is SYDVKM. Generated by immunoSEQ multiplex PCR, the TCRdb table keeps only in-frame clones and is missing some. The table shows about 270,000 clones, with around 86% occurring only once. The specimen sequenced was PBMCs or T cells enriched from blood (not recorded which). This TCR was sampled from a woman aged 18-29 years who had recovered from COVID-19. The V gene is TRBV28, the J gene TRBJ1-6; 11 positions match TRBD1. CDR3 loop: CASSLGTGGDTTSPLHF. CDR3 coding DNA: TGTGCCAGCAGTTTAGGGACAGGGGGAGATACGACTTCACCCCTCCACTTT.